These T cell receptor beta chains were read from a single sample in a study of technical replicates of blood from a few donors. TCRdb's table, derived via immunoSEQ multiplex PCR, lists solely in-frame clones and lacks some. The data hold more than 45,000 clones, with 90% to 95% observed a single time. Sequenced material: PBMCs. Every receptor here comes from a human donor in good health. Some clones in this sample may be carry-over from other donors' samples. The CDR3 runs from the conserved cysteine through the conserved F or W. D genes are given only for firm matches. A row's size may be missing; if present it is once, few, many or a size class.

d_gene	v_gene	abundance	j_gene	CDR3nt	CDR3aa
.	TRBV7-3	.	TRBJ1-1	TGTGCCAGCAGCTTGGGCGGGAGGACTGAAGCTTTCTTT	CASSLGGRTEAFF
.	TRBV4-1	.	TRBJ1-6	TGCGCCAGCAGCCCGGGTGGCAGGGAGGCCGTCCACTTT	CASSPGGREAVHF
.	TRBV15	few	TRBJ1-5	TGTGCCACCAGCAGGTTACTGCGCGGACCCCAGCATTTT	CATSRLLRGPQHF
TRBD2	TRBV7-3	.	TRBJ2-3	TGTGCCAGCAGCTCCTACAGCGGGGGGGTCTCAGATACGCAGTATTTT	CASSSYSGGVSDTQYF
TRBD1	TRBV9	.	TRBJ2-1	TGTGCCAGCAGCATGACAGGGGCTCAATACAATGAGCAGTTCTTC	CASSMTGAQYNEQFF
.	TRBV6-5	.	TRBJ2-7	TGTGCCAGCCAGTCGGGGTCCCCGGGATCCTACGAGCAGTACTTC	CASQSGSPGSYEQYF
TRBD1	TRBV18	.	TRBJ1-1	TGTGCCAGCTCTGTGGACAGGGGATACACTGAAGCTTTCTTT	CASSVDRGYTEAFF
TRBD2	TRBV2	few	TRBJ2-5	TGTGCCAGCAGGGGGACTAGCGGGAGTAGGCGAGAGACCCAGTACTTC	CASRGTSGSRRETQYF
TRBD2	TRBV30	.	TRBJ2-3	TGTGCCTGGAGTGTAAAGCGGGGGTACACAGATACGCAGTATTTT	CAWSVKRGYTDTQYF
.	TRBV7-9	.	TRBJ1-2	TGTGCCAGCAGCAGATACGGTGGCTACACCTTC	CASSRYGGYTF
TRBD1	TRBV6-5	.	TRBJ1-2	TGTGCCAGCAGTTACTCGACAGGGGGAGGCTATGGCTACACCTTC	CASSYSTGGGYGYTF
.	TRBV14	once	TRBJ2-3	TGTGCCAGCAGCCAAGATCGGTTAGCTAGCGGCACAGATACGCAGTATTTT	CASSQDRLASGTDTQYF
TRBD1	TRBV6-5	.	TRBJ1-5	TGTGCCAGCAGCCAATCGACAGGGTCCAATCAGCCCCAGCATTTT	CASSQSTGSNQPQHF
TRBD2	TRBV4-2	few	TRBJ2-5	TGTGCCAGCAGCCAAGATGGAGCGGGAGGGCAAGAGACCCAGTACTTC	CASSQDGAGGQETQYF
TRBD2	TRBV4-2	once	TRBJ2-1	TGTGCCAGCAGCCCCAAAGCGGGAGACTCCTACAATGAGCAGTTCTTC	CASSPKAGDSYNEQFF
TRBD1	TRBV13	once	TRBJ2-5	TGTGCCAGCAGCTTGCTACAGGGGCGTGAGACCCAGTACTTC	CASSLLQGRETQYF
TRBD2	TRBV5-6	.	TRBJ2-3	TGTGCCAGCAGCTTGGGACTAGCGGGAGCAGATACGCAGTATTTT	CASSLGLAGADTQYF
TRBD1	TRBV10-1	.	TRBJ1-1	TGCGCCAGCATGGGGGGGGACAGGGGCGAAACTGAAGCTTTCTTT	CASMGGDRGETEAFF
.	TRBV10-3	.	TRBJ2-7	TGTGCCACCGCTGAGACGGGAACCTACGAGCAGTACTTC	CATAETGTYEQYF
.	TRBV5-5	.	TRBJ1-2	TGTGCCAGCAGCTCCCCCGGGTATGGCTACACCTTC	CASSSPGYGYTF
.	TRBV7-8	.	TRBJ2-7	TGTGCCAGCAGCCTTTCTACAGGTTCCTACGAGCAGTACTTC	CASSLSTGSYEQYF
.	TRBV15	.	TRBJ1-5	TGTGCCACCAGCAGAGATTATCCCGTGGGAGGGGGTAGCAATCAGCCCCAGCATTTT	CATSRDYPVGGGSNQPQHF
TRBD1	TRBV5-8	.	TRBJ2-7	TGTGCCAGCAGCTCTAAGGACAGGGCGACTCTAAACGAGCAGTACTTC	CASSSKDRATLNEQYF
TRBD1	TRBV5-5	.	TRBJ1-2	TGTGCCAGCAGCGGTGGGGCAGGGGGCGACTACACCTTC	CASSGGAGGDYTF
.	TRBV30	.	TRBJ1-4	TGTGCCTGGAGGGAACCGGGTCCTAATGAAAAACTGTTTTTT	CAWREPGPNEKLFF
TRBD1	TRBV10-3	few	TRBJ1-5	TGTGCCATCAGTGATGGGGGACAGGGAATCAATCAGCCCCAGCATTTT	CAISDGGQGINQPQHF
TRBD2	TRBV2	few	TRBJ2-1	TGTGCCAGCAGCTCAACTAGCGGGAGACAGTTCTTC	CASSSTSGRQFF
.	TRBV29-1	.	TRBJ2-5	TGCAGCCCGCGGGTTGCGGGAGAGACCCAGTACTTC	CSPRVAGETQYF
.	TRBV5-4	.	TRBJ2-1	TGTGCCAGCAGCCCCAGGGGCGGAACGGCTATGGAAGAGCAGTTCTTC	CASSPRGGTAMEEQFF
TRBD2	TRBV29-1	.	TRBJ2-7	TGCAGCGTTGGACTAGCTTACGAGCAGTACTTC	CSVGLAYEQYF
.	TRBV4-3	.	TRBJ2-4	TGCGCCAGCAGCCCCCGTGTTCAGGGGAGCCAAAACATTCAGTACTTC	CASSPRVQGSQNIQYF
.	TRBV9	.	TRBJ2-5	TGTGCCAGCAGCGCAGGGTCGTCGGTGACCCAGTACTTC	CASSAGSSVTQYF
.	TRBV29-1	.	TRBJ1-2	TGCAGCGTTGAGCAGGGGCGGTATGGCTACACCTTC	CSVEQGRYGYTF
TRBD1	TRBV7-9	.	TRBJ2-3	TGTGCCAGCAGCTTCCCACAGGGGGGTGGGACAGATACGCAGTATTTT	CASSFPQGGGTDTQYF
.	TRBV10-3	.	TRBJ1-2	TGTGCCATCAGTGAAGGGGTGGGGAACTATGGCTACACCTTC	CAISEGVGNYGYTF
.	TRBV27	.	TRBJ2-7	TGTGCCAGCAGTCCAGGACAGAGAGTCTACGAGCAGTACTTC	CASSPGQRVYEQYF
.	TRBV11-2	.	TRBJ2-1	TGTGCCAGCAGCTACCAAGGACAGTACAATGAGCAGTTCTTC	CASSYQGQYNEQFF
.	TRBV5-1	.	TRBJ2-3	TGCGCCAGCAGCTTTATCTCAGATACGCAGTATTTT	CASSFISDTQYF
.	TRBV5-4	.	TRBJ1-1	TGTGCCAGCAGCCGCCCGGGGGAGGCTCCGGGGAACACTGAAGCTTTCTTT	CASSRPGEAPGNTEAFF
.	TRBV7-9	.	TRBJ2-7	TGTGCCAGCAGCTCACAGAGACTAGACAGGGATTTACACGAGCAGTACTTC	CASSSQRLDRDLHEQYF
TRBD1	TRBV30	.	TRBJ2-2	TGTGCCTGGAGACAGGGGGCTTTGTGGGGGGAGCTGTTTTTT	CAWRQGALWGELFF
TRBD1	TRBV25-1	.	TRBJ1-2	TGTGCCAGCAGTGTCCTGGGACAGGGGTGGAGCAACTATGGCTACACCTTC	CASSVLGQGWSNYGYTF
TRBD1	TRBV7-6	.	TRBJ2-7	TGTGCCAGCAGCAGCATTTACAGGGGGCATATCTACGAGCAGTACTTC	CASSSIYRGHIYEQYF
.	TRBV4-3	.	TRBJ2-3	TGCGCCAGCAGCCAAGATCGAGTCGGGACAGATACGCAGTATTTT	CASSQDRVGTDTQYF
.	TRBV2	.	TRBJ1-4	TGTGCCAGCAGTGAAAGGGGAAGGCGGATAAATGAAAAACTGTTTTTT	CASSERGRRINEKLFF
.	TRBV23-1	once	TRBJ2-2	TGCGCCAGCAGTCAACAACAGGGAAGGGCCGGGGAGCTGTTTTTT	CASSQQQGRAGELFF